Listed here is a single T cell receptor beta chain. It lacks a known antigen. No base quality information exists; no much larger clone differs at one position. Collaborating institutions collected whole blood in K2EDTA tubes following their own protocols. Collaborator samples were shipped for TCRbeta analysis as frozen whole blood, isolated PBMCs, or DNA extracted from either sample type. The data stem from a study of blood T cell repertoires in COVID-19 (dated by TCRdb to about 2020). Study-level background: Samples from collaborators originated in the United States, Italy and Spain and spanned both the acute and convalescent phases of COVID-19. The prospective study material was composed of cDNA or gDNA derived from T cells, B-cell-depleted T cells, or PBMCs. Deeply sampled blood TCRbeta repertoires from subjects exposed to, actively infected with, or recovered from COVID-19 were included in the dataset. The repertoires were made available in a free public database intended to serve as a resource for research on the immune response to SARS-CoV-2. The samples were drawn from the first 160 participants of the ongoing ImmuneRACE study and from 950 to 1,500 subjects provided by 6 global collaborators. Nearly every sample came with metadata listing a de-identified subject ID, COVID-19 status, age in years and sex. HLA class I and class II types, where available, came from metadata supplied by the sample provider rather than from assay-based typing.

TCRbeta CDR3 regions were amplified from genomic DNA by means of the immunoSEQ Assay, a bias-controlled multiplex PCR. The study's processing was this. The number of nucleated cells in each sample was estimated by amplification of reference gene primers within the assay. Sequence reads were collapsed and filtered to measure the absolute abundance of every unique TCRbeta CDR3 rearrangement. For each sample, productive Simpson clonality was calculated as the square root of Simpson's diversity index over productive rearrangements. In TCRdb, the immuneACCESS table is reduced to in-frame sequences with V and J assigned. These tables do not hold every clone; where another copy was compared, an unresolved V gene accounts for under half, and the others remain unexplained. That table gives V, J and clone size, and the DNA gave D and trimming. This sample comprises about 260,000 clones, 70% to 90% of them detected only once. The top ten constitute 0.7% of the sample.

The investigation overall reported the following: The quantity of clinical and demographic metadata differed by source and by participant and was supplied without curation.

The sample comprised peripheral blood. The TCR originated in a human donor in a cohort sampled during active COVID-19.

The DNA sequence is given as TGTGCCAGCAGTCCATTTGTCGGCTACGAGCAGTACTTC. This sequence encodes CASSPFVGYEQYF. The V gene is TRBV6-2 or TRBV6-3 and the J gene is TRBJ2-7, with the D gene too uncertain to name. CDR1 is given as MNHEY and CDR2 as SVGEGT, both from the germline V gene. Including the terminal cysteine and phenylalanine, the CDR3 comprises 13 residues. Just CDR3 DNA is preserved here, 39 bases in frame from base 1. V is clipped by 5 bases and J by 3 bases, and the sequence between their germline boundaries is 11 bases long.